The 2 T cell receptor beta chains presented below share a single source sample, sequenced in a study of T cells after yellow fever vaccination. TCRdb independently ran MiXCR on the 5' RACE reads; one entry per CDR3 protein. The data hold over 25,000 distinct CDR3 sequences, with 5.5% observed a single time. This material consisted of PBMCs, either bulk or a sorted T-cell subset (CD4+, CD8+, memory, or dextramer-sorted; not recorded which), taken 15 days after the yellow fever booster vaccination. These receptor sequences come from a man aged 30 to 39 who received the YFV17D yellow fever vaccine.

This clonotype was counted ten times or more. The rearrangement joins TRBV7-9 to TRBJ2-7, with TRBD1 matching 7 bases. V was clipped by 5 bases and J by 3 bases; unmatched bases: 13. This CDR3 spans 16 amino acids. The germline V gene has CDR1 SEHNR and CDR2 FQNEAQ (reference sequence). The CDR3 nucleotides read TGTGCCAGCAGCCCGTTCCCCGGGACAGTTAACTACGAGCAGTACTTC. Translation: CASSPFPGTVNYEQYF.

Ten or more counts support this clonotype. V is TRBV25-1 and J is TRBJ2-3; 8 bases line up with TRBD2. The CDR3 has 15 amino acids. V was pared by 4 bases and J by 4 bases, with 7 bases of the junction left unmatched. From germline, CDR1 is MGHDK and CDR2 SYGVNS. The DNA of the CDR3 is TGTGCCAGCAGTGTCCCGGGAGGGGTTTCAGATACGCAGTATTTT. Encoded protein: CASSVPGGVSDTQYF.